This is a list of T cell receptor beta chains from one sample in a study of tumor and adjacent non-tumor tissue in lung cancer. TCRdb itself ran the multiplex PCR reads through MiXCR, one entry per CDR3 protein. This table has approximately 70,000 distinct CDR3 sequences, approximately 73% appearing once. The sequenced sample consisted of lung tumor tissue. These receptors all come from a man in his sixties with non-small cell lung cancer. The CDR3 runs from the conserved cysteine through the conserved F or W. The D gene is left open where the match is weak. Expanded clones get a size class; other rows say once, few or many, or leave the size out.

TGTGCCAGCAGCTTGGGGGACACACACAGGGTGCGGGACCAGTACTTC,CASSLGDTHRVRDQYF,TRBV5-6,NA,NA,TRBJ2-5
TGTGCCAGCAGTGAAGCTAGTGCACCTACCCGCGGGCAATTC,CASSEASAPTRGQF,TRBV6-1,NA,NA,TRBJ2-7
TGCAGTGCTACCTTCGCGGGAGGGCCGGAGACCGGGGAGTTGTTTTTT,CSATFAGGPETGELFF,TRBV20-1,once,TRBD2,TRBJ2-2
TGCAGTGCTAGAGATAGTTGGGGTTCCTACAATGAGCAGTTCTTC,CSARDSWGSYNEQFF,TRBV20-1,many,NA,TRBJ2-1
TGCAGTGCTAGAACTTTCAGCCGGACCACAGATACGCTGTATTTT,CSARTFSRTTDTLYF,TRBV20-1,NA,NA,TRBJ2-3
TGCAGCGCGTCGACAGGGGTGGAGGCTTTCTTT,CSASTGVEAFF,TRBV20-1,once,TRBD1,TRBJ1-1
TGCAGTGCTAGCCAAACGGAGACTAATGAAAAACTGTTTTTT,CSASQTETNEKLFF,TRBV20-1,NA,NA,TRBJ1-4
TGTGCCAGCAGCTCCCTGGGGGAGGGAAAGGATACGCAGTATTTT,CASSSLGEGKDTQYF,TRBV12-3/TRBV12-4,NA,TRBD2,TRBJ2-3
TGTGCCAGCAGTTGCCCCATGACTAGCGGGGGTCTCACAGATACACAGTATTTT,CASSCPMTSGGLTDTQYF,TRBV6-2/TRBV6-3,NA,TRBD2,TRBJ2-3
TGTGCCAGCACCAACCCGAGACAAGGGGAAGAAAAACTATTTTTT,CASTNPRQGEEKLFF,TRBV28,NA,NA,TRBJ1-4
TGTGCCAGCAGTCCTCATGGCAGGGGCGCCTACGAGCAGTACTTC,CASSPHGRGAYEQYF,TRBV28,many,NA,TRBJ2-7
TGTGCCAGTCTTAACTCTGGAGCCAAAGTCCTGACTTTC,CASLNSGAKVLTF,TRBV5-6,once,NA,TRBJ2-6
TGTGCCAGCAGTCCAGGGTCAGGGTTAACAGATACACAGTATTTT,CASSPGSGLTDTQYF,TRBV11-1,NA,NA,TRBJ2-3
TGTGCTAGCAGTTACGACGGCCTCAGGACACGTACGCAGTATTTT,CASSYDGLRTRTQYF,TRBV6-5,NA,NA,TRBJ2-3
TGCAGTGCTAGGGTATCGATTCCCGGGGAGCTGTTTTTT,CSARVSIPGELFF,TRBV20-1,NA,NA,TRBJ2-2
TGCGGCGTTGATGGATACGTGGGAGGGGCGATCGGCGAGACCCAGTACTTC,CGVDGYVGGAIGETQYF,TRBV29-1,once,TRBD2,TRBJ2-5
TGCAGTGCTAGAAATGCTAGCGGGTCGGGAGCAGATACGCAGTATTTC,CSARNASGSGADTQYF,TRBV20-1,NA,TRBD2,TRBJ2-3
TGCGACAGCAGTTACCAGACTAGCGGGTCAGATACGCAGTATTTT,CDSSYQTSGSDTQYF,TRBV6-2/TRBV6-3,NA,TRBD2,TRBJ2-3
TGCAGCGCTGATGGGCACCTAGCGAGCCGAGAGACCCAGTACTTC,CSADGHLASRETQYF,TRBV29-1,NA,NA,TRBJ2-5
TGTGCCAGCAGTGATTCGGGACAGGGATTAGCCCGGGAGCTGTTCTTT,CASSDSGQGLARELFF,TRBV28,NA,TRBD1,TRBJ2-2
TGCAGTGCTCAGACGGGGACGGAAAAGACCCAGCATTTT,CSAQTGTEKTQHF,TRBV20-1,few,NA,TRBJ1-5